This entry concerns a single T cell receptor (beta chain). Its antigen is unidentified. Here immunoSEQ multiplex PCR was the method, and the copy in TCRdb shows in-frame clones only, minus some. The sample has approximately 350,000 clones; about 80% are singletons. Stated treatment: around 19 received Ad26.COV2.S at low or high dose, single or two shots; 5 received placebo; per-sample allocation not given. The study sampled participants on day 63 after the first vaccine or placebo injection. In Boston, an adult donor aged 18-55 years took part. Immunization relied on an Ad26 vector, which expressed Wuhan-strain SARS-CoV-2 spike. This CDR3 is 19 amino acids long. Trimming at V came to 0 bases and at J to 2 bases, leaving 12 bases not matched to a gene. The germline V gene encodes CDR1 SGHDT and CDR2 YYEEEE. This sample was included in a study of Ad26.COV2.S vaccination and SARS-CoV-2 variants. General study points: TCR breadth and depth estimates may have understated total T cell responses. Vaccine recipients showed a spike-specific TCR breadth that was higher than in placebo recipients.

The sample was peripheral blood, taken in a trial of Ad26.COV2.S vaccine versus placebo. The TCR originated in a person aged 18-65 years who received the Ad26.COV2.S COVID-19 vaccine or a placebo. The J gene is TRBJ2-1, the V gene TRBV5-6, with 9 bases that match TRBD2. The CDR3 sequence is CASSLEGLAFRGAYNEQFF. CDR3 nucleotides: TGTGCCAGCAGCTTGGAGGGACTAGCATTTAGGGGGGCCTACAATGAGCAGTTCTTC.